This passage covers 20 T cell receptor beta chains from one sample sequenced in a study of T cells expressing NK-cell markers (dated by TCRdb to 2018 to 2020). Library generation was performed with 5' RACE. Sequencing instrument: Illumina HiSeq 2000. With the reads reprocessed by TCRdb, a single entry stands for each CDR3 protein sequence and no DNA is reported. For this sample, the table gives some 440,000 distinct CDR3 sequences. The ten largest clones add up to roughly 1.4% of the sample. The specimen was blood T cells: a sorted CD56 or NKG2C T cell subset, CD4+ or CD8+ T cells, or bulk PBMC T cells (not recorded which). Receptors originate from a woman aged 45-65 years in good health. Donor details come from another sample of the same person, matched by shared clones.

This chain joins TRBV6-6 and TRBJ2-7; absent DNA, TCRdb's TRBD1 call cannot be checked. Germline V CDR1 and CDR2: MNHNY, SVGAGI (reference sequence). The CDR3 runs 14 residues. The CDR3: CASRRQGQVGEQYF.

V usage is TRBV12-3 or TRBV12-4 and J usage is TRBJ1-2. The CDR3 covers 12 residues. CDR3 protein: CASSVRLGGYTF.

V gene TRBV10-3 combines with J gene TRBJ1-6; TCRdb gives TRBD1 as the D gene, but with no DNA this cannot be confirmed. The CDR3 length is 15 residues. The germline CDR1 and CDR2 sequences are ENHRY and SYGVKD. This CDR3 reads CAILLGDSFNSPLHF.

The genes are TRBV5-1 and TRBJ1-2; TCRdb's D call, TRBD1, is unchecked because there is no DNA. The germline CDR1 and CDR2 sequences are SGHRS and YFSETQ. The CDR3 contains 15 residues. CDR3 sequence: CASSLVGGGNYGYTF. Full variable domain (missing parts from reference TRBV5-1 and TRBJ1-2): KAGVTQTPRYLIKTRGQQVTLSCSPISGHRSVSWYQQTPGQGLQFLFEYFSETQRNKGNFPGRFSGRQFSNSRSEMNVSTLELGDSALYLCASSLVGGGNYGYTFGSGTRLTVV.

This sequence joins TRBV15 and TRBJ1-4. This CDR3 is 11 amino acids long. CDR1 is LNHNV and CDR2 is YYDKDF in the germline V gene (reference sequence). CDR3 residues: CATGRDEKLFF. Together with reference TRBV15 and TRBJ1-4, the CDR3 gives the full variable domain: DAMVIQNPRYQVTQFGKPVTLSCSQTLNHNVMYWYQQKSSQAPKLLFHYYDKDFNNEADTPDNFQSRRPNTSFCFLDIRSPGLGDTAMYLCATGRDEKLFFGSGTQLSVL.

The chain recombines TRBV11-3 with TRBJ2-7; no DNA is available, so the TRBD1 call from TCRdb remains unchecked. The CDR3 loop spans 13 amino acids. CDR1 is SGHNT, CDR2 YENEEA, per germline. The CDR3 region is CASSLAGKNEQYF.

The chain recombines TRBV20-1 with TRBJ2-7; TCRdb outputs TRBD2, but without DNA this stays unchecked. Per the germline V gene, CDR1 is DFQATT and CDR2 is SNEGSKA (reference sequence). The CDR3 is 17 amino acids. The CDR3 loop is CSARDGGGTSFSYEQYF.

The chain joins TRBV29-1 to TRBJ1-3; TCRdb names TRBD1, which stays unverified in the absence of DNA. In germline, CDR1 is SQVTM, CDR2 ANQGSEA. The CDR3 has 14 residues. This CDR3 is CSVGGGVSGNTIYF. Filled out from reference TRBV29-1 and TRBJ1-3, the complete variable domain reads SAVISQKPSRDICQRGTSLTIQCQVDSQVTMMFWYRQQPGQSLTLIATANQGSEATYESGFVIDKFPISRPNLTFSTLTVSNMSPEDSSIYLCSVGGGVSGNTIYFGEGSWLTVV.

The J gene is TRBJ2-2, the V gene TRBV11-2; TCRdb designates TRBD1, a call that cannot be tested without DNA. This CDR3 has 15 amino acids. Germline CDR1 SGHAT, CDR2 FQNNGV. CDR3 region: CASSPLRGPTGELFF.

The J gene is TRBJ1-6, the V gene TRBV7-8; TCRdb calls TRBD1, which cannot be checked without DNA. Germline values: CDR1 SGHVS, CDR2 FQNEAQ. CDR3 length: 15 amino acids. CDR3 sequence reads: CASRRTGSYNSPLHF.

The V gene is TRBV18, the J gene TRBJ2-1; as DNA is missing, the TRBD2 call by TCRdb cannot be tested. Per the germline V gene, CDR1 is KGHSH and CDR2 is LQKENI. The CDR3 runs to 14 residues. The CDR3 sequence is CASSPMRRDNEQFF.

CDR3 loop: CASSLGRAWSPLHF. The gene calls are TRBV12-3 or TRBV12-4 and TRBJ1-6. This CDR3 contains 14 residues.

The V gene is TRBV5-1, the J gene TRBJ1-5; the D gene TCRdb calls, TRBD1, cannot be checked with no DNA. The CDR3 is made up of 15 amino acids. CDR1 is SGHRS, CDR2 YFSETQ, per germline. This CDR3 is CASSWGAGGDQPQHF.

The chain couples TRBV12-3 or TRBV12-4 to TRBJ1-5; there is no DNA to check the TCRdb D call of TRBD1. There are 14 residues in the CDR3. The CDR3 is CASSDFRGSQPQHF.

The chain recombines TRBV7-3 with TRBJ2-7; TCRdb's D call of TRBD1 is untestable without DNA. In germline, CDR1 is SGHTA, CDR2 FQGTGA. CDR3 length equals 18 residues. The CDR3 is CASSLRRFNSGRTYEQYF.

The CDR3 loop reads CASSLSGFGGTNTGELFF. J is TRBJ2-2 and V is TRBV5-1; TCRdb's D call, TRBD2, is unchecked because there is no DNA. Looked up from germline, CDR1 is SGHRS and CDR2 is YFSETQ. The CDR3 consists of 18 residues.

J is TRBJ2-1 and V is TRBV20-1; with no DNA, the TCRdb D assignment of TRBD2 cannot be verified. From germline, CDR1 is DFQATT and CDR2 SNEGSKA (reference sequence). This CDR3 has 16 residues. CDR3 in amino acids: CSARDPGGTLLDEQFF.

The rearrangement links TRBV18 to TRBJ2-3. Germline V gene lookup returns CDR1 KGHSH and CDR2 LQKENI. CDR3 length equals 14 residues. The CDR3 region is CASLQRSSTDTQYF. Full variable domain (remainder filled in from reference TRBV18 and TRBJ2-3): NAGVMQNPRHLVRRRGQEARLRCSPMKGHSHVYWYRQLPEEGLKFMVYLQKENIIDESGMPKERFSAEFPKEGPSILRIQQVVRGDSAAYFCASLQRSSTDTQYFGPGTRLTVL.

The chain links TRBV28 to TRBJ2-5; TCRdb's D call, TRBD2, is unchecked because there is no DNA. Looked up from germline, CDR1 is MDHEN and CDR2 is SYDVKM. This CDR3 contains 14 residues. The CDR3 region is CASGVAGSQETQYF.

This rearrangement joins TRBV6-5 to TRBJ1-5. Germline V CDR1 and CDR2: MNHEY, SVGAGI. The CDR3 extends over 14 amino acids. CDR3 sequence reads: CASSYSGNYQPQHF.